This TCR beta chain stems from a study of cytomegalovirus exposure and HLA in healthy donors (dated by TCRdb to the late 2010s). Notes on the research overall: The 666 repertoires of the first cohort and the 95 to 150 validation repertoires were produced on the same platform, according to a later analysis. The study aimed to test whether signatures of past pathogen exposure could be identified by cataloging public T cell receptors. Along with the approximately 620-subject first cohort, a separate validation cohort of some 130 different subjects was used. High-throughput TCR immunosequencing, statistical association of individual TCRs with disease status, and machine learning were combined to predict cytomegalovirus infection status. Findings and caveats that apply to the study as a whole: In vitro tests confirmed that a few of the cytomegalovirus-associated TCR beta chains recognize cytomegalovirus antigens. All 120 or so repertoires were used to score co-occurrence in the validation cohort in a later analysis, because that analysis had no HLA typing for the cohort. The study listed 150 to 200 TCR beta chains as associated with cytomegalovirus. Cytomegalovirus status was reported to be diagnosed by the classifier with high specificity and sensitivity in both the original and validation cohorts. Across donors, most TCR sequences were observed very rarely, whereas some public TCRs were present in many individuals. Subsequent analysis determined that TCRs grouped into clusters in the first cohort also showed a tendency toward co-occurrence across the roughly 120 validation repertoires, and roughly 94% of cluster scores exceeded 0. It was suggested by the authors that the approach could potentially be generalized to other disease states and immunological phenotypes.

The donors were included in the validation cohort of 120 subjects, a group kept apart from the roughly 700-subject first cohort. To note about this clone: Its antigen remains unidentified. Base qualities are not provided; no much larger clone lies one nucleotide away.

Reading from cysteine to phenylalanine, the CDR3 counts 16 amino acids. The entry retains the CDR3 DNA only, 48 bases that are in frame from base 1. V loses 3 bases of germline sequence and J loses 1 base, and the interval between the two ends is 16 bases. From the germline V gene (reference sequence), CDR1 is SGHNT and CDR2 is YYREEE. The receptor library was made with the immunoSEQ multiplex PCR assay. The authors processed their data as follows. A statistical classification framework was built for diagnosing cytomegalovirus status from the catalog of TCR beta chain sequences. TCRdb retrieved this table from immuneACCESS and kept in-frame rearrangements only. Not all clones are present; in checked studies, unresolved V genes account for under half, and no reason is known for the remainder. V and J calls and clone size are given by that table; D and trimming were obtained from the DNA. The sample table holds tens of thousands of clones, of which 80% to 85% were seen once. The leading ten clones occupy roughly an eighth of the sample.

The sample comprised PBMCs. The receptor comes from a woman younger than 30 in good health and CMV-seropositive. This chain is built from TRBV5-4 and TRBJ1-1, with TRBD1 tentatively as D gene (5 bases match). CDR3 protein: CASSSYSPGSNTEAFF. The DNA is as follows: TGTGCCAGCAGCTCCTATAGCCCAGGGTCGAACACTGAAGCTTTCTTT.